This T cell receptor (beta chain) was documented in a study of PD-1 blockade in classical Hodgkin lymphoma. Assay: immunoSEQ multiplex PCR; the TCRdb copy retains only in-frame clones and omits some. The sample includes tens of thousands of clones, 70% to 90% of them seen just once. As to time point: cycle 4 day 1 (C4D1), after more than five weeks of nivolumab. All patients relapsed after autologous stem cell transplantation, and brentuximab vedotin exposure varied. The germline CDR1 and CDR2 sequences are KGHSH and LQKENI. Trimming took 9 bases from V and 2 from J, leaving 20 bases between them. This CDR3 is built from 15 residues.

The sample here was peripheral blood mononuclear cells (PBMCs), taken before the fourth cycle of nivolumab. The rearrangement uses TRBV18 and TRBJ2-7; D could derive from TRBD1 or TRBD2 (6 bases each). The receptor's source is a human donor with classical Hodgkin lymphoma. CDR3 DNA sequence: TGTGCCAGTTCAACGGTCGGAGGGGGACCCTACGAGCAGTACTTC. Protein sequence: CASSTVGGGPYEQYF.